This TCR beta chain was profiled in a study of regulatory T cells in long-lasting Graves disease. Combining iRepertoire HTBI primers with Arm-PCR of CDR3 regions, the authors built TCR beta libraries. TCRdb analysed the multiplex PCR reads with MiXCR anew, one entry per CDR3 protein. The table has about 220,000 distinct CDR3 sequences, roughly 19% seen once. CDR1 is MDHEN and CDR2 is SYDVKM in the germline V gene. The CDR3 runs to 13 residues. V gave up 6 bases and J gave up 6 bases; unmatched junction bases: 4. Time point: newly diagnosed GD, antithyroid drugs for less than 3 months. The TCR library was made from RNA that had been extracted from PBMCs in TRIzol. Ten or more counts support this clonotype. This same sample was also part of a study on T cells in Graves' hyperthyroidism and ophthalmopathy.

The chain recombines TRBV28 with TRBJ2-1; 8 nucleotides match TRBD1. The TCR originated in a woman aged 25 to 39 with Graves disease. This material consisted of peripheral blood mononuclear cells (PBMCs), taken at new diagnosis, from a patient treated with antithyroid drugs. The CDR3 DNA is TGTGCCAGCAGCCGGACAGGGATCAATGAGCAGTTCTTC. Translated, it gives CASSRTGINEQFF.